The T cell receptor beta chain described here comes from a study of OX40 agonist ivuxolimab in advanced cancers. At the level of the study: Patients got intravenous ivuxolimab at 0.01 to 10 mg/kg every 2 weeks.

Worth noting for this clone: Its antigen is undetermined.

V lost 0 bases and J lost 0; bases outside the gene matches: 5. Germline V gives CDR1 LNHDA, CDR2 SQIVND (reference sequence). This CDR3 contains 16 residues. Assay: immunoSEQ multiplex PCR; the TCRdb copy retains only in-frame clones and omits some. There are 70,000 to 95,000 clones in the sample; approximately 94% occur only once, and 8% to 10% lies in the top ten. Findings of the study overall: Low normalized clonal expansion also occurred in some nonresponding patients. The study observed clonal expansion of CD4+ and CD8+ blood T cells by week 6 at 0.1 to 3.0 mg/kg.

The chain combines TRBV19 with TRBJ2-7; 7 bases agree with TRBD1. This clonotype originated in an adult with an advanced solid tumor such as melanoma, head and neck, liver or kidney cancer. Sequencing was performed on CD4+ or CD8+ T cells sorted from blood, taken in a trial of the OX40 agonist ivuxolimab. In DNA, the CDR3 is TGTGCCAGTAGTATAGATCAAACAGGGGCCTCCTACGAGCAGTACTTC. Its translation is CASSIDQTGASYEQYF.